Shown below are 10 T cell receptor beta chains from a single sample sequenced in a study of T cells in Graves' hyperthyroidism and ophthalmopathy. RNA transcripts yielded amplified TCR beta CDR3 regions. The HTBI primer set drove a first-round RT-PCR of the TCR CDR3. TCRdb used MiXCR to reprocess the multiplex PCR reads, holding one entry per CDR3 protein. In the table there are 300,000 to 450,000 distinct CDR3 sequences, roughly 13% of which are singletons. The sample comprised blood. Receptors originate from a woman aged 60-70 years with Graves' hyperthyroidism.

This clonotype was recorded a few times. The rearrangement links TRBV5-5 to TRBJ1-2; D possibly corresponds to TRBD1 (5 bases). Trimming removed 3 bases at V and 4 bases at J, with 13 bases between. The CDR3 sequence is 14 residues long. CDR1 SGHKS and CDR2 YYEKEE come from the germline V gene (reference sequence). The CDR3 bases are TGTGCCAGCAGCTCCCAGGCAGGGCCCTATGGCTACACCTTC. It codes for CASSSQAGPYGYTF. The full variable domain, in which reference TRBV5-5 and TRBJ1-2 provide the parts outside the CDR3, is DAGVTQSPTHLIKTRGQQVTLRCSPISGHKSVSWYQQVLGQGPQFIFQYYEKEERGRGNFPDRFSARQFPNYSSELNVNALLLGDSALYLCASSSQAGPYGYTFGSGTRLTVV.

Ten or more counts support this clonotype. The J gene is TRBJ1-2, the V gene TRBV6-1, with D hard to call. The CDR3 has 12 residues. V shed 4 bases and J shed 5 bases, with 8 bases lying between them. Germline V gene data show CDR1 as MNHNS and CDR2 as SASEGT. CDR3: CASSASAYGYTF. The CDR3 region has the DNA TGTGCCAGCAGTGCCTCCGCTTATGGCTACACCTTC.

This clonotype was detected many times. J is TRBJ1-1 and V is TRBV10-3; no firm D call. Trimming left V 5 bases short and J 1 base short, with 5 bases between. CDR1 ENHRY and CDR2 SYGVKD come from the germline V gene. The CDR3 totals 12 residues. Here the CDR3 DNA reads TGTGCCATCAGTCCCGAGAACACTGAAGCTTTCTTT. It codes for CAISPENTEAFF.

In this sample, this clonotype turned up many times. The chain combines TRBV7-9 with TRBJ2-1; no firm D call. Germline loops: CDR1 SEHNR, CDR2 FQNEAQ (reference sequence). The length of the CDR3 is 14 residues. V was trimmed by 1 base and J by 4 bases, leaving 8 bases between them. The DNA for the CDR3 is TGTGCCAGCAGCTTAGGTTCCCAATACAATGAGCAGTTCTTC. This codes for CASSLGSQYNEQFF.

This clonotype was picked up a small number of times. The V and J genes are TRBV20-1 and TRBJ2-3; tentative D call: TRBD2 (6 bases). CDR1 DFQATT and CDR2 SNEGSKA come from the germline V gene (reference sequence). The V and J ends lost 2 bases and 2 bases respectively, with 14 bases between them. The CDR3 spans 15 residues. The CDR3 sequence is CSARPRDWYTDTQYF. DNA for the CDR3: TGCAGTGCTAGACCTAGGGACTGGTACACAGATACGCAGTATTTT.

The chain employs TRBV6-5 and TRBJ1-3; the D gene is possibly TRBD1 (5 bases). Looked up from germline, CDR1 is MNHEY and CDR2 is SVGAGI. The CDR3 is 20 residues long. V dropped 1 base and J dropped 7 bases, with 29 bases sitting between them. Here the CDR3 reads CASSYLFRIIGAQDRNTIYF. CDR3 DNA sequence: TGTGCCAGCAGTTACTTATTTCGAATAATAGGGGCGCAGGACCGCAACACCATATATTTT.

The chain carries TRBV28 and TRBJ2-7, with 10 positions matching TRBD1. The ends lost 8 bases at V and 5 bases at J; junction bases unmatched: 9. The CDR3 contains 14 residues. Germline CDR1 reads MDHEN; CDR2 reads SYDVKM. CDR3 sequence (DNA): TGTGCCAGCGTCCCGACAGGGGGCTTTCACGAGCAGTACTTC. This translates into CASVPTGGFHEQYF. Full variable domain (missing parts from reference TRBV28 and TRBJ2-7): DVKVTQSSRYLVKRTGEKVFLECVQDMDHENMFWYRQDPGLGLRLIYFSYDVKMKEKGDIPEGYSVSREKKERFSLILESASTNQTSMYLCASVPTGGFHEQYFGPGTRLTVT.

This clonotype was detected ten times or more. The gene calls are TRBV6-5 and TRBJ2-7; the match to TRBD2 covers 11 bases. Per germline, CDR1 MNHEY and CDR2 SVGAGI. CDR3 size: 15 residues. V trimming: 2 bases; J trimming: 2 bases; junction bases outside the gene matches: 2. CDR3 DNA: TGTGCCAGCAGTTACGGGACTAGCGGTACCTACGAGCAGTACTTC. Amino acid sequence: CASSYGTSGTYEQYF.

This clonotype was recorded at least ten times. The chain carries TRBV12-3 or TRBV12-4 and TRBJ1-4; D possibly corresponds to TRBD1 (5 bases). Trimming removed 8 bases from V and 8 bases from J, with 21 bases in between. This CDR3 spans 15 amino acids. CDR3 sequence reads: CASRTSGGGSEKLFF. The CDR3 DNA follows: TGTGCCAGCCGAACTTCCGGGGGGGGTAGCGAAAAACTGTTTTTT.

This clonotype appeared many times. CDR3 nucleotides: TGCAGTGCTAGCGGGCCTAGGGCCTACGAGCAGTACTTC. This codes for CSASGPRAYEQYF. The genes are TRBV20-1 and TRBJ2-7; D gene uncertain. Germline CDR1 reads DFQATT; CDR2 reads SNEGSKA (reference sequence). The CDR3 contains 13 residues. Trimming left V 3 bases short and J 2 bases short, with 11 bases between.